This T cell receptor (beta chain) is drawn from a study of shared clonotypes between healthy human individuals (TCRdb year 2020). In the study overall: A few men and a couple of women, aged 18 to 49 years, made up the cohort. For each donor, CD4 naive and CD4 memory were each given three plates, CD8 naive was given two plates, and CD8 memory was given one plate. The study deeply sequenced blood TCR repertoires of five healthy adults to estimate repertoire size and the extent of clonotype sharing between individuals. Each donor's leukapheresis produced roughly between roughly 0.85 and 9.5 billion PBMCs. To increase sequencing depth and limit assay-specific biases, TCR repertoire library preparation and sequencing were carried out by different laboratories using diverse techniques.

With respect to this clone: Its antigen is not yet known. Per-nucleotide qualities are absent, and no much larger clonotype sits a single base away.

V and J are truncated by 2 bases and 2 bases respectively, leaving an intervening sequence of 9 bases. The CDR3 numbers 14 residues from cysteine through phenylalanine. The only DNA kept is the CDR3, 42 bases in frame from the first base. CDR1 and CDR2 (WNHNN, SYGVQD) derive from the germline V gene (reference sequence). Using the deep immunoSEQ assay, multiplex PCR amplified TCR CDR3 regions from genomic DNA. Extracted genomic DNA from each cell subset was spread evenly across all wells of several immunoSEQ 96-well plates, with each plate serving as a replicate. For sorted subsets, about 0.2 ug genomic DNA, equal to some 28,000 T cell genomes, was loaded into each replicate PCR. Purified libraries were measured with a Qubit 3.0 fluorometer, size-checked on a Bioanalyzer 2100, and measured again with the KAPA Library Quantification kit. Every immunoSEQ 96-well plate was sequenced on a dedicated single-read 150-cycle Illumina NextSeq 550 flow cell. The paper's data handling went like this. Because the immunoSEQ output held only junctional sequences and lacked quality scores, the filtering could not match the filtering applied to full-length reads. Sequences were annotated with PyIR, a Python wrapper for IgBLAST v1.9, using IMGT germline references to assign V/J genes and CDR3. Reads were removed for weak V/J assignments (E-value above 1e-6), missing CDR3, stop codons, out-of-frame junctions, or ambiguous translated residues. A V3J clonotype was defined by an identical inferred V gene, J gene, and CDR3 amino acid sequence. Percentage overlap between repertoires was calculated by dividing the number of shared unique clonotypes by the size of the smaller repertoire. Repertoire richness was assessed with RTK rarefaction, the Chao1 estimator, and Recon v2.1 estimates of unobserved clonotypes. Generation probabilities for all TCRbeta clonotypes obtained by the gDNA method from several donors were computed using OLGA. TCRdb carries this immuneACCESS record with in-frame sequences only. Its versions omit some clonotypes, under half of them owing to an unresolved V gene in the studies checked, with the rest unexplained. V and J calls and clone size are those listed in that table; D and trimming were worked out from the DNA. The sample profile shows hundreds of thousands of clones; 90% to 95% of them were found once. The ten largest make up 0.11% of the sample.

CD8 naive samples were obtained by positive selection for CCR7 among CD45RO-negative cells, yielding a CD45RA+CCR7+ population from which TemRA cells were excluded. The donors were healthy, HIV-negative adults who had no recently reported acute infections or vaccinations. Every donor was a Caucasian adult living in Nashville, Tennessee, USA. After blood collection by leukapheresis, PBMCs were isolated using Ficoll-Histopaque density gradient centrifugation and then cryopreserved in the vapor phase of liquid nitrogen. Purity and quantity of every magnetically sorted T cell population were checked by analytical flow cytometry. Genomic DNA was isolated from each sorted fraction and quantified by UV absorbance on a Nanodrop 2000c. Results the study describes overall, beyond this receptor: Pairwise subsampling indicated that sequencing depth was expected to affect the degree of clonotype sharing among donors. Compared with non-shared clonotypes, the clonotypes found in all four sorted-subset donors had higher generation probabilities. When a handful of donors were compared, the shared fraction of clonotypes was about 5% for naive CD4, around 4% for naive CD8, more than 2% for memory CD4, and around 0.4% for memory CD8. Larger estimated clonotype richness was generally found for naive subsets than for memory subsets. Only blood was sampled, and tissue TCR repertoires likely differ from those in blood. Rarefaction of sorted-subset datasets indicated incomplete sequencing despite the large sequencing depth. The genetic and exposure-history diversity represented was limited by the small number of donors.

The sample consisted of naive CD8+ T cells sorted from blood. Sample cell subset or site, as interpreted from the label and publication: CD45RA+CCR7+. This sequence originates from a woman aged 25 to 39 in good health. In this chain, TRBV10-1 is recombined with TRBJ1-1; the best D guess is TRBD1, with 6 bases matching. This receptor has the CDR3 CASSEKDSNTEAFF. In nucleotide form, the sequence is TGCGCCAGCAGTGAGAAGGACAGTAACACTGAAGCTTTCTTT.